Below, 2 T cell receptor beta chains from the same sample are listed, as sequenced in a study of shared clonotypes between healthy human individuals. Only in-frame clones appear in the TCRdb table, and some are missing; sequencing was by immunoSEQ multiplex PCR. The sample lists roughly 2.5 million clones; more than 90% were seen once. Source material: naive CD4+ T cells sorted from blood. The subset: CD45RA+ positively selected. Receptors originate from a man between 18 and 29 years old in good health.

The CDR3 DNA reads as TGTGCCAGCAGTGAAGCGAGTATGGCAACCTATGGCTACACCTTC. Its translation: CASSEASMATYGYTF. This sequence joins TRBV2 and TRBJ1-2; no firm D call. From germline, CDR1 is SNHLY and CDR2 FYNNEI. V gave up 0 bases and J gave up 4 bases, with 12 bases separating them. The CDR3 is 15 residues long.

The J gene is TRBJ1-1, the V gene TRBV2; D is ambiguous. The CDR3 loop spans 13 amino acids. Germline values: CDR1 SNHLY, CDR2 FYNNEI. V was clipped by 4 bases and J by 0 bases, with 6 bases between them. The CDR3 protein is CASSGPMNTEAFF. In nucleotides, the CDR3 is TGTGCCAGCAGTGGGCCTATGAACACTGAAGCTTTCTTT.